The rows below give T cell receptor beta chains drawn from one sample of a study of shared clonotypes between healthy human individuals. TCRdb's table, derived via immunoSEQ multiplex PCR, lists solely in-frame clones and lacks some. The table lists about 1,900,000 clones, over 85% of them singletons. The sample consisted of naive CD8+ T cells sorted from blood. These receptors came from a man aged 18-30 years in good health. Each CDR3 is given with its conserved first and last residue. Fields, in order: V gene, D gene, clone size, J gene, CDR3 protein, CDR3 DNA. D genes are given only for firm matches. Clone size appears in some rows only: once, few, many, or a class for an expanded clone.

V gene: TRBV30
D gene: TRBD2
clone size: .
J gene: TRBJ2-1
CDR3 protein: CAWSSSGGYNEQFF
CDR3 DNA: TGTGCCTGGAGCTCGAGCGGGGGGTACAATGAGCAGTTCTTC

V gene: TRBV7-9
D gene: TRBD1
clone size: .
J gene: TRBJ1-1
CDR3 protein: CASSSGQGWNTEAFF
CDR3 DNA: TGTGCCAGCAGCTCAGGACAGGGGTGGAACACTGAAGCTTTCTTT

V gene: TRBV12-5
D gene: TRBD1
clone size: once
J gene: TRBJ1-4
CDR3 protein: CASGSPDREGEKLFF
CDR3 DNA: TGTGCTAGTGGTTCGCCCGACAGGGAGGGTGAAAAACTGTTTTTT

V gene: TRBV7-6
D gene: .
clone size: .
J gene: TRBJ2-1
CDR3 protein: CASSPDSSYNEQFF
CDR3 DNA: TGTGCCAGCAGTCCGGACAGCTCCTACAATGAGCAGTTCTTC

V gene: TRBV7-8
D gene: .
clone size: .
J gene: TRBJ2-7
CDR3 protein: CASSPPDRENDEQYF
CDR3 DNA: TGTGCCAGCAGCCCGCCCGACAGAGAAAACGACGAGCAGTACTTC

V gene: TRBV9
D gene: .
clone size: .
J gene: TRBJ1-4
CDR3 protein: CASSVVGTTNEKLFF
CDR3 DNA: TGTGCCAGCAGCGTAGTAGGAACCACTAATGAAAAACTGTTTTTT

V gene: TRBV27
D gene: .
clone size: .
J gene: TRBJ2-7
CDR3 protein: CASSRRPTAPYEQYF
CDR3 DNA: TGTGCCAGCAGCCGAAGACCGACGGCCCCCTACGAGCAGTACTTC

V gene: TRBV6-6
D gene: TRBD1
clone size: .
J gene: TRBJ2-7
CDR3 protein: CASSYSKGQGPEQYF
CDR3 DNA: TGTGCCAGCAGTTACTCGAAGGGACAGGGGCCCGAGCAGTACTTC

V gene: TRBV4-3
D gene: .
clone size: .
J gene: TRBJ2-6
CDR3 protein: CASSQDLGTGANVLTF
CDR3 DNA: TGCGCCAGCAGCCAAGATTTGGGGACTGGGGCCAACGTCCTGACTTTC

V gene: TRBV18
D gene: .
clone size: .
J gene: TRBJ1-2
CDR3 protein: CASSPTPNYGYTF
CDR3 DNA: TGTGCCAGCTCACCAACACCTAACTATGGCTACACCTTC

V gene: TRBV4-3
D gene: TRBD2
clone size: .
J gene: TRBJ2-7
CDR3 protein: CASSPSLAGGSYEQYF
CDR3 DNA: TGCGCCAGCAGCCCCTCTCTAGCGGGAGGGTCCTACGAGCAGTACTTC

V gene: TRBV28
D gene: TRBD1
clone size: .
J gene: TRBJ2-5
CDR3 protein: CASSLRTGRETQYF
CDR3 DNA: TGTGCCAGCAGTCTCCGGACAGGGCGAGAGACCCAGTACTTC

V gene: TRBV19
D gene: .
clone size: .
J gene: TRBJ2-7
CDR3 protein: CASSITIGPQTSYEQYF
CDR3 DNA: TGTGCCAGTAGTATCACTATAGGACCTCAGACATCCTACGAGCAGTACTTC

V gene: TRBV29-1
D gene: .
clone size: .
J gene: TRBJ1-4
CDR3 protein: CSVGATNEKLFF
CDR3 DNA: TGCAGCGTTGGCGCAACTAATGAAAAACTGTTTTTT

V gene: TRBV27
D gene: .
clone size: .
J gene: TRBJ2-3
CDR3 protein: CASSLGGRTDTQYF
CDR3 DNA: TGTGCCAGCAGTTTAGGGGGACGAACAGATACGCAGTATTTT

V gene: TRBV6-5
D gene: .
clone size: few
J gene: TRBJ1-2
CDR3 protein: CASSYTGFYGYTF
CDR3 DNA: TGTGCCAGCAGTTACACTGGGTTCTATGGCTACACCTTC

V gene: TRBV2
D gene: TRBD1
clone size: .
J gene: TRBJ2-5
CDR3 protein: CASTGQEETQYF
CDR3 DNA: TGTGCCAGCACCGGACAGGAAGAGACCCAGTACTTC

V gene: TRBV7-6
D gene: TRBD2
clone size: .
J gene: TRBJ2-7
CDR3 protein: CASSLGLAGMVYEQYF
CDR3 DNA: TGTGCCAGCAGCTTAGGGTTAGCGGGAATGGTTTACGAGCAGTACTTC

V gene: TRBV29-1
D gene: .
clone size: .
J gene: TRBJ2-3
CDR3 protein: CSVVQTLTDTQYF
CDR3 DNA: TGCAGCGTTGTACAGACGCTCACAGATACGCAGTATTTT

V gene: TRBV6-5
D gene: .
clone size: .
J gene: TRBJ2-7
CDR3 protein: CASSAGGDEQYF
CDR3 DNA: TGTGCCAGCAGTGCGGGCGGGGACGAGCAGTACTTC

V gene: TRBV19
D gene: .
clone size: .
J gene: TRBJ2-1
CDR3 protein: CASSIGPAGYNEQFF
CDR3 DNA: TGTGCCAGTAGTATTGGCCCGGCAGGGTACAATGAGCAGTTCTTC

V gene: TRBV7-8
D gene: .
clone size: .
J gene: TRBJ2-1
CDR3 protein: CASSLVAPEQFF
CDR3 DNA: TGTGCCAGCAGCTTAGTAGCGCCTGAGCAGTTCTTC

V gene: TRBV5-6
D gene: .
clone size: .
J gene: TRBJ1-6
CDR3 protein: CASSVAEVELRPLHF
CDR3 DNA: TGTGCCAGCAGCGTCGCCGAGGTAGAACTGCGACCCCTCCACTTT

V gene: TRBV10-1
D gene: TRBD2
clone size: .
J gene: TRBJ2-1
CDR3 protein: CASSDYKRGWSYNEQFF
CDR3 DNA: TGCGCCAGCAGTGATTATAAGCGGGGATGGTCCTACAATGAGCAGTTCTTC

V gene: TRBV7-8
D gene: .
clone size: .
J gene: TRBJ2-7
CDR3 protein: CASSFSVSYEQYF
CDR3 DNA: TGTGCCAGCAGCTTTAGCGTCTCCTACGAGCAGTACTTC

V gene: TRBV30
D gene: TRBD2
clone size: .
J gene: TRBJ2-2
CDR3 protein: CAWSQATSNTGELFF
CDR3 DNA: TGTGCCTGGAGTCAAGCGACTAGCAACACCGGGGAGCTGTTTTTT

V gene: TRBV6-5
D gene: TRBD2
clone size: once
J gene: TRBJ2-5
CDR3 protein: CASSWGGEEETQYF
CDR3 DNA: TGTGCCAGCAGTTGGGGGGGGGAGGAAGAGACCCAGTACTTC